Listed below are T cell receptor beta chains from one sample, sequenced in a study of T cell responses to AZD1222 COVID-19 vaccine. Sequencing was performed with immunoSEQ multiplex PCR; in TCRdb, only in-frame clones are kept and a portion is missing. The sample yields around 140,000 clones, more than 90% seen once. The specimen was peripheral blood, collected 28 days after the second AZD1222 dose. The receptors were gathered from an adult who received the AZD1222 COVID-19 vaccine. Both conserved end residues are part of each CDR3. D genes are given only for firm matches. For some rows the clone size is stated as once, few or many, or as a class when expanded; others skip it.

TRBV5-6	TRBJ2-2	NA	TRBD2	TGTGCCAGCAGCTCCCTAGCGGGAGGACTCGAGAACACCGGGGAGCTGTTTTTT	CASSSLAGGLENTGELFF
TRBV7-8	TRBJ2-1	NA	NA	TGTGCCAGCAGCTTATTGTCCGACTACTCCTACAATGAGCAGTTCTTC	CASSLLSDYSYNEQFF
TRBV29-1	TRBJ2-3	few	TRBD2	TGCAGCGGGCTAGCGGGGGGGCCAGATACGCAGTATTTT	CSGLAGGPDTQYF
TRBV18	TRBJ1-1	NA	NA	TGTGCCAGCTCTCCCATGGGAGAGAACACTGAAGCTTTCTTT	CASSPMGENTEAFF
TRBV5-1	TRBJ2-5	once	TRBD1	TGCGCCAGCAGCTTGGCTAACAGGGGGCTAGAGACCCAGTACTTC	CASSLANRGLETQYF
TRBV19	TRBJ1-5	NA	NA	NA	CASTSGYSNQPQHF
TRBV24-1	TRBJ1-3	few	TRBD1	TGTGCCACCAGTCCCCGAGGGGGCGAAAACACCATATATTTT	CATSPRGGENTIYF
TRBV2	TRBJ1-1	NA	TRBD1	TGTGCCAGCAGGGAAGGGACAGGCGGAGTTGGGGCTTTCTTT	CASREGTGGVGAFF
TRBV30	TRBJ2-5	NA	NA	TGTGCCTGGAGTGCGCAGGGCGGAGGCGAGACCCAGTACTTC	CAWSAQGGGETQYF
TRBV7-9	TRBJ1-4	NA	NA	TGTGCCAGCAGCCCCGCTCCGAGAGGGGTAGGGGGAAAACTGTTTTTT	CASSPAPRGVGGKLFF
TRBV6-4	TRBJ1-6	NA	TRBD1	TGTGCCAGCAGAAAACACAGGGGAATTAATTCACCCCTCCACTTT	CASRKHRGINSPLHF
TRBV5-1	TRBJ2-2	NA	TRBD1	TGCGCCAGCAGCCCGCAACCCGGGACAGGGGTACCCGGGGAGCTGTTTTTT	CASSPQPGTGVPGELFF
TRBV24-1	TRBJ2-5	NA	NA	TGTGCCACCAGTGATTGGAGGGATCAAGAGACCCAGTACTTC	CATSDWRDQETQYF
TRBV27	TRBJ2-2	NA	NA	TGTGCCAGCAGTTCACCTCCCGGGGGACCGAGCAACACCGGGGAGCTGTTTTTT	CASSSPPGGPSNTGELFF
TRBV11-3	TRBJ2-1	NA	TRBD2	TGTGCCAGCAGCTTTGGGGAGGGGACCTACAATGAGCAGTTCTTC	CASSFGEGTYNEQFF
TRBV5-4	TRBJ2-1	NA	TRBD2	TGTGCCAGCAGCTCGGGACTAGCGGGGGGGACCGATGAGCAGTTCTTC	CASSSGLAGGTDEQFF
TRBV21-1	TRBJ1-3	few	NA	TGTGCCAGCAGCGGGACACCAGCTGGAAACACCATATATTTT	CASSGTPAGNTIYF
TRBV18	TRBJ1-2	once	NA	TGTGCCAGCTCACCACCGGTGGCAGCTAACTATGGCTACACCTTC	CASSPPVAANYGYTF
TRBV5-4	TRBJ1-4	NA	NA	TGTGCCAGCAGCTTGTCTTCCAGGGGCGGTGAAAAACTGTTTTTT	CASSLSSRGGEKLFF
TRBV30	TRBJ2-5	NA	NA	TGTGCCTGGAGTGTACAGGGCGAGACCCAGTACTTC	CAWSVQGETQYF
TRBV27	TRBJ1-5	NA	NA	TGTGCCAGCAGTTTTCCTAATCAGCCCCAGCATTTT	CASSFPNQPQHF
TRBV6-5	TRBJ2-1	NA	TRBD2	TGTGCCAGCACCCAGACTAGCGGGGTGGAGCAGTTCTTC	CASTQTSGVEQFF
TRBV6-5	TRBJ2-5	NA	TRBD1	TGTGCCAGCAGCTACCCCGCCAGGGGGCAGGGAGAGACCCAGTACTTC	CASSYPARGQGETQYF
TRBV6-5	TRBJ1-4	NA	NA	TGTGCCAGCAGTTACGGAGGAGGGATGGGTGAAAAACTGTTTTTT	CASSYGGGMGEKLFF
TRBV9	TRBJ2-7	NA	NA	TGTGCCAGCAGCCCGGAGCAACCGGGTTACTACGAGCAGTACTTC	CASSPEQPGYYEQYF
TRBV7-3	TRBJ1-2	NA	NA	TGTGCCAGCAGCTCGGGACAATCCCCCTATGGCTACACCTTC	CASSSGQSPYGYTF
TRBV27	TRBJ1-2	NA	TRBD1	TGTGCCAGCAAGGACAGGGCCCTTTCTCTCTATGGCTACACCTTC	CASKDRALSLYGYTF
TRBV2	TRBJ2-4	NA	NA	TGTGCCAGCAGCCCTGGGACCGTCCTAGCCAAAAACATTCAGTACTTC	CASSPGTVLAKNIQYF
TRBV3-1/TRBV3-2	TRBJ1-4	NA	NA	TGTGCCAGCAGCCAAGGACGTCGCGAAAAACTGTTTTTT	CASSQGRREKLFF
TRBV7-3	TRBJ2-4	once	NA	TGTGCCAGCAGCTTAGAGTTGGGGAACATTCAGTACTTC	CASSLELGNIQYF
TRBV30	TRBJ1-1	NA	NA	TGTGCCTGGAGTGTTCGGGGGGGCACTGAAGCTTTCTTT	CAWSVRGGTEAFF
TRBV3-1/TRBV3-2	TRBJ1-3	once	NA	TGTGCCAGCAGCCAAGTCCCCGGGGGCGCCGTAAACACCATATATTTT	CASSQVPGGAVNTIYF
TRBV5-1	TRBJ2-5	NA	TRBD1	TGCGCCAGCAGCTCGGGACAGGCCGAGATGGAGACCCAGTACTTC	CASSSGQAEMETQYF